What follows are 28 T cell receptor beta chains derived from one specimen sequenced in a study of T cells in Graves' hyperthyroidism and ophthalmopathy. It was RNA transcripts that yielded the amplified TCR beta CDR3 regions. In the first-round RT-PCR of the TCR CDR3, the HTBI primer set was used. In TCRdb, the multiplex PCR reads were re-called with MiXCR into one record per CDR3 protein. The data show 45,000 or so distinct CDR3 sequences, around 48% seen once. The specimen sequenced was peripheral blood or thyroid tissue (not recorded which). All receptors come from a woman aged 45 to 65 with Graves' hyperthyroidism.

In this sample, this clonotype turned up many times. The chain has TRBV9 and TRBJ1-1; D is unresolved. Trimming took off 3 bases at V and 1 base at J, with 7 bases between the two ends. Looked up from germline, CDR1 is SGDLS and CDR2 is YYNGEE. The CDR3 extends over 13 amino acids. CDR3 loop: CASSGHQNTEAFF. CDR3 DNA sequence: TGTGCCAGCAGCGGGCACCAGAACACTGAAGCTTTCTTT.

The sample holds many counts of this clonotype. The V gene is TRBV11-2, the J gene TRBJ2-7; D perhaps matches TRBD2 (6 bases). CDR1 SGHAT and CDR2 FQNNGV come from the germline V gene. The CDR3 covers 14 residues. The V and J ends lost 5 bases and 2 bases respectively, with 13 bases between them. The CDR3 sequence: CASSPGLQPYEQYF. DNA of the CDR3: TGTGCCAGCAGCCCGGGACTGCAGCCCTACGAGCAGTACTTC.

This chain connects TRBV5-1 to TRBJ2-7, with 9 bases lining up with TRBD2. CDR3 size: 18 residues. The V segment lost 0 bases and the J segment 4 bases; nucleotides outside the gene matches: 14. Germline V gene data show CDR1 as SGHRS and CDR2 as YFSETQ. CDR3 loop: CASSLDQGGGRAIYEQYF. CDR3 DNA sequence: TGCGCCAGCAGCTTGGATCAGGGCGGCGGGAGGGCCATTTACGAGCAGTACTTC. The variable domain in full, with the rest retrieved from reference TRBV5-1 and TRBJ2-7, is KAGVTQTPRYLIKTRGQQVTLSCSPISGHRSVSWYQQTPGQGLQFLFEYFSETQRNKGNFPGRFSGRQFSNSRSEMNVSTLELGDSALYLCASSLDQGGGRAIYEQYFGPGTRLTVT.

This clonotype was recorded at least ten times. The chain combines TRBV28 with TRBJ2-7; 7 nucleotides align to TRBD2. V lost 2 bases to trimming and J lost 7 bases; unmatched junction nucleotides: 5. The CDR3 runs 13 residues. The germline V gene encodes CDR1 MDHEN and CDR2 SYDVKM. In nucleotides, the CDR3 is TGTGCCAGCAGTTTAGTCCAGGGAGGGGAGCAGTACTTC. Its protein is CASSLVQGGEQYF.

The CDR3 protein is CATAGGAGGSQPQHF. CDR3 in DNA: TGTGCCACCGCTGGGGGAGCAGGAGGGAGTCAGCCCCAGCATTTT. The rearrangement links TRBV24-1 to TRBJ1-5, with D perhaps matching TRBD1 (5 bases). The CDR3 has 15 amino acids. The V gene lost 9 bases and the J gene lost 6 bases, with 20 bases spanning the gap. Germline V lookup: CDR1 KGHDR, CDR2 SFDVKD.

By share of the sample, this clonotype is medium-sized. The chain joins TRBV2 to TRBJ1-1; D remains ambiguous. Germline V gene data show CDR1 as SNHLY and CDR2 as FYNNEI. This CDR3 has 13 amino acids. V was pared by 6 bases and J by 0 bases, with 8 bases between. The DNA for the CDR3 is TGTGCCAGCAGGGAACAATTGAACACTGAAGCTTTCTTT. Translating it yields CASREQLNTEAFF.

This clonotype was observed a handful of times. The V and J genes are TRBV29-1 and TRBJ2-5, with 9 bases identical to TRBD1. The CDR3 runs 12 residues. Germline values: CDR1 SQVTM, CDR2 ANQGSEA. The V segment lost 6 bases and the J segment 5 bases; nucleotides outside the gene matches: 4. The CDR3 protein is CSVDRGWETQYF. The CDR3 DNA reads TGCAGCGTCGACAGGGGGTGGGAGACCCAGTACTTC.

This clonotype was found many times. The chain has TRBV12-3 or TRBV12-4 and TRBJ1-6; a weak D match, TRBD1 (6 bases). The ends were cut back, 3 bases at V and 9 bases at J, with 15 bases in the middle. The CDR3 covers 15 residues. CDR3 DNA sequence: TGTGCCAGCAGTTTGGGTGGAGGGGGACTTTCACCCCTCCACTTT. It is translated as CASSLGGGGLSPLHF.

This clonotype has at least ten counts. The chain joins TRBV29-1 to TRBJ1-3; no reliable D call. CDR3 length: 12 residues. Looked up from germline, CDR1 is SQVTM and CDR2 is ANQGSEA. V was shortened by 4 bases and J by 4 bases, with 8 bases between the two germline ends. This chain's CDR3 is CSVVDNGNTIYF. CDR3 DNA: TGCAGCGTTGTTGACAACGGAAACACCATATATTTT.

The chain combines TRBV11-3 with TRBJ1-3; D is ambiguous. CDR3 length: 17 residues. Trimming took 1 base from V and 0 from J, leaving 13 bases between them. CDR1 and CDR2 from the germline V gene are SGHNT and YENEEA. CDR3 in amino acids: CASSLVATHFSGNTIYF. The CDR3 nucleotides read TGTGCCAGCAGCTTAGTCGCGACCCATTTCTCTGGAAACACCATATATTTT.

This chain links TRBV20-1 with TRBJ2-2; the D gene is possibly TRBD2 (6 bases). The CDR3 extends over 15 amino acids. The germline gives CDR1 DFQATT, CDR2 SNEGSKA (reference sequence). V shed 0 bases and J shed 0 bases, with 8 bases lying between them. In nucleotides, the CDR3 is TGCAGTGCTAGAGATCGCGGGACGAACACCGGGGAGCTGTTTTTT. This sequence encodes CSARDRGTNTGELFF.

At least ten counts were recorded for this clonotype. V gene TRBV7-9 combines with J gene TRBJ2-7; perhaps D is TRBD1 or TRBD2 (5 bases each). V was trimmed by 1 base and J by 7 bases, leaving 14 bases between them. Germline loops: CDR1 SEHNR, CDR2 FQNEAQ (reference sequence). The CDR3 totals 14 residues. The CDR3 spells CASSLEGRNGEQYF. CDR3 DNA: TGTGCCAGCAGCTTAGAGGGACGAAATGGTGAGCAGTACTTC.

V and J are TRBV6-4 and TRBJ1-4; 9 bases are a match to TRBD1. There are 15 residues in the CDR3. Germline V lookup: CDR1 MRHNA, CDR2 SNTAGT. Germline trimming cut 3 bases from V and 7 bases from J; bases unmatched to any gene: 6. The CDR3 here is CASSESTGGSEKLFF. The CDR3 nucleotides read TGTGCCAGCAGTGAATCGACAGGGGGATCTGAAAAACTGTTTTTT.

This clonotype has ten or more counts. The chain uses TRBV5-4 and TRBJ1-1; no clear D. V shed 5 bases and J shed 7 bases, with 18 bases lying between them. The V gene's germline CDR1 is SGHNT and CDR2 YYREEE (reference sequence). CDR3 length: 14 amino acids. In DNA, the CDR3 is TGTGCCAGCAGTCTATTGGAGGTCCCAAATGAAGCTTTCTTT. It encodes CASSLLEVPNEAFF.

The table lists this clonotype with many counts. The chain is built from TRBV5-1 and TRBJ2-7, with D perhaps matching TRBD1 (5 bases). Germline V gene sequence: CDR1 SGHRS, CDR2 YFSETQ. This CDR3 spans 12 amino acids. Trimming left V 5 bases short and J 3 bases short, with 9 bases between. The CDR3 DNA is TGCGCCAGCAGAACAGGAAACTACGAGCAGTACTTC. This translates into CASRTGNYEQYF.

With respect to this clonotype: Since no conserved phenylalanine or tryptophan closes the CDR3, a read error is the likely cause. CDR3 residues: CASSVTGEETQYL. The CDR3, as DNA: TGTGCCAGCAGTGTGACGGGAGAAGAGACCCAGTACCTC. The V and J genes are TRBV25-1 and TRBJ2-5, with a weak D call TRBD2 (6 bases). The CDR3 extends over 13 amino acids. V shed 4 bases and J shed 3 bases, with 9 bases lying between them. Germline assignment: CDR1 MGHDK and CDR2 SYGVNS.

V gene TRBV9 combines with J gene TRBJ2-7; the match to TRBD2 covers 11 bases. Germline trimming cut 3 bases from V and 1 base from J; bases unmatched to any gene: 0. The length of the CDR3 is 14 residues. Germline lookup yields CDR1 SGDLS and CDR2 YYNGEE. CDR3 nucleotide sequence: TGTGCCAGCAGCGCTAGCGGGAGGTCCTACGAGCAGTACTTC. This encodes CASSASGRSYEQYF.

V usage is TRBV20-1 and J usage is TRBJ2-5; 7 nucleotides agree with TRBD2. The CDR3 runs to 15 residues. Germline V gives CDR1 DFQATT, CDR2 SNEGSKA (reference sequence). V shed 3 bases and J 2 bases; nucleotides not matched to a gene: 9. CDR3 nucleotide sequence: TGCAGTGCTAGTAGAAGTGGGGGGGAGCAAGAGACCCAGTACTTC. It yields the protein CSASRSGGEQETQYF.

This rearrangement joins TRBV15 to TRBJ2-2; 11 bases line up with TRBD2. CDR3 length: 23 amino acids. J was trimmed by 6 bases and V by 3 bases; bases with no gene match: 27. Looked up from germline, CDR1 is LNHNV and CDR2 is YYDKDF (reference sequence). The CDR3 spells CATSRERASGRRGHNERPGELFF. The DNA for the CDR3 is TGTGCCACCAGCAGGGAAAGGGCTAGCGGGAGGAGGGGGCATAACGAAAGACCCGGGGAGCTGTTTTTT.

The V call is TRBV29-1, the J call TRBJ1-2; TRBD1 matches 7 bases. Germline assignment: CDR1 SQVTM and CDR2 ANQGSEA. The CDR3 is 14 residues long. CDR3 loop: CQQFYGTDNYGYTF. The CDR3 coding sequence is TGCCAGCAGTTTTATGGGACAGACAACTATGGCTACACCTTC.

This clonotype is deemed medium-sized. The CDR3 sequence: CSARVDRGMGETQYF. The CDR3 DNA sequence: TGCAGTGCTAGGGTGGACAGGGGGATGGGGGAGACCCAGTACTTC. This sequence joins TRBV20-1 and TRBJ2-5; TRBD1 matches 10 bases. The V and J ends lost 3 bases and 5 bases, in that order; junction bases with no gene match: 9. The CDR3 runs to 15 residues. Germline values: CDR1 DFQATT, CDR2 SNEGSKA (reference sequence).

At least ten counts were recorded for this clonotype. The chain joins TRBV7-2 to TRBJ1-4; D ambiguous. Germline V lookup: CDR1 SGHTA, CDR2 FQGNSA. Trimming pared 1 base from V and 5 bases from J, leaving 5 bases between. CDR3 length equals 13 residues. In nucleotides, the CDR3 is TGTGCCAGCAGCTTAGAACTAAATGAAAAACTGTTTTTT. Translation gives CASSLELNEKLFF.

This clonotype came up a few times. For the CDR3, the DNA is TGTGCCAGCAGTCCTGATGTCCGACTAGCGGGTGGGAATACGCAGTATTTT. Amino acids: CASSPDVRLAGGNTQYF. This sequence joins TRBV28 and TRBJ2-3; 10 nucleotides agree with TRBD2. CDR1 MDHEN and CDR2 SYDVKM come from the germline V gene. V lost 5 bases, J lost 7 bases, and 15 bases stayed unmatched. CDR3 length: 17 amino acids.

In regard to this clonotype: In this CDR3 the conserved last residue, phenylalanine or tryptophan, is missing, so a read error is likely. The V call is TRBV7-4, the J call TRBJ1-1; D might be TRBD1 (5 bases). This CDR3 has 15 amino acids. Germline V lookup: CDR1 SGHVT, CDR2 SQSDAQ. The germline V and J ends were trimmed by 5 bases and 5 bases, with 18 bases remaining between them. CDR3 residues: CASSPIGGIGTEAFL. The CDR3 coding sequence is TGTGCCAGCAGCCCGATCGGGGGTATCGGGACTGAAGCTTTCCTT.

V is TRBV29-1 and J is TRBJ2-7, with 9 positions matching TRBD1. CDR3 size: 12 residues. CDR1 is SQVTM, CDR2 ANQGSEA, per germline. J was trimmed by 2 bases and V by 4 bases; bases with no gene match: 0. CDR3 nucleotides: TGCAGCGTTGGGACAGGGGCCTACGAGCAGTACTTC. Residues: CSVGTGAYEQYF.

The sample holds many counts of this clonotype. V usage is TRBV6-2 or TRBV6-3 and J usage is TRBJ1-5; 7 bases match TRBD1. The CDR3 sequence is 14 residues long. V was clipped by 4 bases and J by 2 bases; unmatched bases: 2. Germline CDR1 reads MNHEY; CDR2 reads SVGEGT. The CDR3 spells CASSSTGGNQPQHF. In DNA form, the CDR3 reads TGTGCCAGCAGTTCTACAGGGGGCAATCAGCCCCAGCATTTT.

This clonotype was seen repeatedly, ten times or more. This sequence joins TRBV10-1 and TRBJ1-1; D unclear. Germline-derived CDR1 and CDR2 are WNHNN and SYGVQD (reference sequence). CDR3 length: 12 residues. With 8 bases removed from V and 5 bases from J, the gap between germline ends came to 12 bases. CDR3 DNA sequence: TGCGCCAGCGGAGTACAGAGGACTGAAGCTTTCTTT. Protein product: CASGVQRTEAFF.

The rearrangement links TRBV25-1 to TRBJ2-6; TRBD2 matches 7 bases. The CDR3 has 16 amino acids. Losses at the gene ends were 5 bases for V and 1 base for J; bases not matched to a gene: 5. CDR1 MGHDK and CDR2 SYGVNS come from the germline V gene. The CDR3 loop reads CASSSGGGSGANVLTF. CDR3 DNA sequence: TGTGCCAGCAGTTCCGGCGGGGGATCTGGGGCCAACGTCCTGACTTTC.